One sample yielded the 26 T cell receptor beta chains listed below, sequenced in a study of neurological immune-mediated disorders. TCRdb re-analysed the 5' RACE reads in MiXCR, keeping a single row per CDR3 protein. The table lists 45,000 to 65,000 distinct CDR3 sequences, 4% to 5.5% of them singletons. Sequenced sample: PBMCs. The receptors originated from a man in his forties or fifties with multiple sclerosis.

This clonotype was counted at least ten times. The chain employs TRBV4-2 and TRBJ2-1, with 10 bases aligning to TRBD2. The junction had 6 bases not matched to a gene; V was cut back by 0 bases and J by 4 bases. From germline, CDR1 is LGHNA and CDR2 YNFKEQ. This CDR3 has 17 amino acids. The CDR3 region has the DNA TGTGCCAGCAGCCAAGATTCTAGCGGGAGCGCATACAATGAGCAGTTCTTC. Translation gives CASSQDSSGSAYNEQFF.

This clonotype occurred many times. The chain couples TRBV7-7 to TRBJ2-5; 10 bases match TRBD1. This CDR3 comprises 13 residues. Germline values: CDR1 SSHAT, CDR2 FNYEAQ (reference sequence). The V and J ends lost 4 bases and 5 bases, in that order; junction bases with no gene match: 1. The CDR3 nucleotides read TGTGCCAGCAGCTCGGGACAGGGGGAGACCCAGTACTTC. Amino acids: CASSSGQGETQYF.

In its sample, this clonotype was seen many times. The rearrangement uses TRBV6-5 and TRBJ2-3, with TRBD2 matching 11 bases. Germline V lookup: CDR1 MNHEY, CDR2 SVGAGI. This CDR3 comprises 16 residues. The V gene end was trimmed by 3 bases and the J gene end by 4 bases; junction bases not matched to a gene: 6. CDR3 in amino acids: CASSYSTSGVSDTQYF. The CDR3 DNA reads TGTGCCAGCAGTTATTCGACTAGCGGGGTTTCAGATACGCAGTATTTT.

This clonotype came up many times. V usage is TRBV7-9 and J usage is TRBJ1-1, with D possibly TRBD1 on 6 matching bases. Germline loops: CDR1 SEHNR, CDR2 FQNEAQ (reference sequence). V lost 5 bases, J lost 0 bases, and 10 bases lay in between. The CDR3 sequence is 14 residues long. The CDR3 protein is CASSRTEMNTEAFF. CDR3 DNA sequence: TGTGCCAGCAGCCGGACAGAAATGAACACTGAAGCTTTCTTT. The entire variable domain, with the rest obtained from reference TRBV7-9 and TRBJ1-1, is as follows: DTGVSQNPRHKITKRGQNVTFRCDPISEHNRLYWYRQTLGQGPEFLTYFQNEAQLEKSRLLSDRFSAERPKGSFSTLEIQRTEQGDSAMYLCASSRTEMNTEAFFGQGTRLTVV.

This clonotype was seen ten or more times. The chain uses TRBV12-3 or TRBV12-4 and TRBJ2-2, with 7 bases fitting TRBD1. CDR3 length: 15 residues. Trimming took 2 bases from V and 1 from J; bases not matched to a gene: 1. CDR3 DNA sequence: TGTGCCAGCAGTTTAAGACAGGGGAACACCGGGGAGCTGTTTTTT. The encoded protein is CASSLRQGNTGELFF.

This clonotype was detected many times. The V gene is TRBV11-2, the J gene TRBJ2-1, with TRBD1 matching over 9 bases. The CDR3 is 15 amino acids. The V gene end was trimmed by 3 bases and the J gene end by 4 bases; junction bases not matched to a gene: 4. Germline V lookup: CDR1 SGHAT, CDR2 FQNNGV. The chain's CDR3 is CASSLNRGPYNEQFF. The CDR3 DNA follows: TGTGCCAGCAGCTTGAACAGGGGGCCTTACAATGAGCAGTTCTTC.

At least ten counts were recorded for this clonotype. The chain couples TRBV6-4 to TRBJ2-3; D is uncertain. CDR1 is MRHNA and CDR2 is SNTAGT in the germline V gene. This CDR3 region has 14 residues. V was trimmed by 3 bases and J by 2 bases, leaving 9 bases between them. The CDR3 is CASSEVETTDTQYF. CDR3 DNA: TGTGCCAGCAGTGAAGTAGAAACCACAGATACGCAGTATTTT.

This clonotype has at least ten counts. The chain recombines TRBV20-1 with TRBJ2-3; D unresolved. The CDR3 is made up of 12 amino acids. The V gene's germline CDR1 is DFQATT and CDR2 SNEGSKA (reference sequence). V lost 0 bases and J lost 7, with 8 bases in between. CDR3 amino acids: CSARENGNTQYF. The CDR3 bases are TGCAGTGCTAGAGAGAATGGGAATACGCAGTATTTT.

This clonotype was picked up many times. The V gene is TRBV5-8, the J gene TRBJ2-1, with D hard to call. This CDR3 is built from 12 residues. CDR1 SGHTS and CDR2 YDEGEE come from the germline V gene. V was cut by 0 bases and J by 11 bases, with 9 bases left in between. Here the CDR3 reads CASSLVVFQQFF. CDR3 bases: TGTGCCAGCAGCTTGGTAGTTTTTCAGCAGTTCTTC.

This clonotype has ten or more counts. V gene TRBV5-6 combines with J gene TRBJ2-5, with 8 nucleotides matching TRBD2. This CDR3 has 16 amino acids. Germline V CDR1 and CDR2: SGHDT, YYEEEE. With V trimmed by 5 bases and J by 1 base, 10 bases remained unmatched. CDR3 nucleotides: TGTGCCAGCAGATCCGGTGGCGGGAGGTTCCAAGAGACCCAGTACTTC. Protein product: CASRSGGGRFQETQYF.

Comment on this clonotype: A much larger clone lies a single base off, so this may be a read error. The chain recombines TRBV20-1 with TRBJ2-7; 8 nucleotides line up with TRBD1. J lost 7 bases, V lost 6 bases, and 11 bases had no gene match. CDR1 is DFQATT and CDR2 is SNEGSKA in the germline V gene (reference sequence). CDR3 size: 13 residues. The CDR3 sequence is CSARDRPSQEQYF. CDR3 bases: TGCAGTGCGAGGGACAGGCCGTCGCAAGAGCAGTACTTC.

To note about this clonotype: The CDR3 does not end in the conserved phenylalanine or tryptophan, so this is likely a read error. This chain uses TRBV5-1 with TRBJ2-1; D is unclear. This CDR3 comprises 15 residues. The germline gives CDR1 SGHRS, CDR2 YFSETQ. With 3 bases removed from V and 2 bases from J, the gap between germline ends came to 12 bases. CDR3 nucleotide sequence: TGCGCCAGCAGCTCGACTGAAGACCCCTACAATGAGCAGTTCAAC. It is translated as CASSSTEDPYNEQFN.

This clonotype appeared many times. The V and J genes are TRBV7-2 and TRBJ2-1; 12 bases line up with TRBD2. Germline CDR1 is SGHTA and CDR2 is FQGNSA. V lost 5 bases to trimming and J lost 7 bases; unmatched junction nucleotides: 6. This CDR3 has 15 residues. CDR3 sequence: CASSITSGRFNEQFF. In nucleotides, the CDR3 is TGTGCCAGCAGCATAACTAGCGGGAGGTTTAATGAGCAGTTCTTC.

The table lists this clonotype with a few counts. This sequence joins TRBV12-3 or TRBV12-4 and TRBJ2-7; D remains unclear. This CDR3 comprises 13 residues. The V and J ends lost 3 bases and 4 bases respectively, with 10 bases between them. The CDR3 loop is CASSLWNLYEQYF. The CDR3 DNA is TGTGCCAGCAGTTTGTGGAACTTATACGAGCAGTACTTC.

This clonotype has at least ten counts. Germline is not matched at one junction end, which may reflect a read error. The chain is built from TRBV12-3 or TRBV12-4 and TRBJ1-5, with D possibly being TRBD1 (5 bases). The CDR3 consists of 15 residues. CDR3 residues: CASSFRGAPNQPQNF. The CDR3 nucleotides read TGTGCCAGCAGTTTCCGAGGGGCACCCAATCAGCCCCAGAATTTT.

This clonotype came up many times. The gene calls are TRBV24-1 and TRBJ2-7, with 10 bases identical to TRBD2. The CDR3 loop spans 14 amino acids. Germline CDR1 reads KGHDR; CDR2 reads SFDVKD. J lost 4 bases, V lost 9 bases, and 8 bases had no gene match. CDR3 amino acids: CATPPSGRRYEQYF. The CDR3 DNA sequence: TGTGCCACCCCACCTAGCGGGAGAAGATACGAGCAGTACTTC.

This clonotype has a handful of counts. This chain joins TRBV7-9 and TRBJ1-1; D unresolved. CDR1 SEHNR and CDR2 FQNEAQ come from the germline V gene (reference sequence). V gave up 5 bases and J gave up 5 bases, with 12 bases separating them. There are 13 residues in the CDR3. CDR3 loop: CASSTVLVTEAFF. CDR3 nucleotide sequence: TGTGCCAGCAGCACCGTCCTGGTTACTGAAGCTTTCTTT.

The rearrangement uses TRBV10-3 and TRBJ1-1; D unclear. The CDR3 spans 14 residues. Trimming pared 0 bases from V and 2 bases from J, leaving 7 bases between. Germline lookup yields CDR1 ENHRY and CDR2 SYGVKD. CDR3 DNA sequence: TGTGCCATCAGTGAGTCTAGAATCAACACTGAAGCTTTCTTT. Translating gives CAISESRINTEAFF.

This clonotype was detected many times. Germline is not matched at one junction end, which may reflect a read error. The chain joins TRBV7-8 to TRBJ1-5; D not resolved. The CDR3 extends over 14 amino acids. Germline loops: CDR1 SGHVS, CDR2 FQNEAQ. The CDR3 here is CASSLGLGNQPQNF. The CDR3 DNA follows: TGTGCCAGCAGCTTAGGTTTGGGGAATCAGCCCCAGAATTTT.

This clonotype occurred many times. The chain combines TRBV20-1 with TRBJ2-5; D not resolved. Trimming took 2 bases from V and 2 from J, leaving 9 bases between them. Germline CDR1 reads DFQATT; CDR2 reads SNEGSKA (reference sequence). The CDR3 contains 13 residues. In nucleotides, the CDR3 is TGCAGTGCTAGACTTAGTGGGCAAGAGACCCAGTACTTC. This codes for CSARLSGQETQYF.

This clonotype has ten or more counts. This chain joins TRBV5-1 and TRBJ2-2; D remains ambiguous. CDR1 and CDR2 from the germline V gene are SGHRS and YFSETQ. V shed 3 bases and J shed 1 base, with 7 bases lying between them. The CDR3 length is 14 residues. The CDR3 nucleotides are TGCGCCAGCAGCTGGACGGTGAACACCGGGGAGCTGTTTTTT. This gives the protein CASSWTVNTGELFF.

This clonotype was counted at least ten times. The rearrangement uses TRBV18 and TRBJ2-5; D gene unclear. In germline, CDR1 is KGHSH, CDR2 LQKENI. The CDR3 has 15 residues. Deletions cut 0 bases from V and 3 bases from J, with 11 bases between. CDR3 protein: CASSPPYGFEETQYF. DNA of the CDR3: TGTGCCAGCTCACCACCCTACGGGTTTGAAGAGACCCAGTACTTC.

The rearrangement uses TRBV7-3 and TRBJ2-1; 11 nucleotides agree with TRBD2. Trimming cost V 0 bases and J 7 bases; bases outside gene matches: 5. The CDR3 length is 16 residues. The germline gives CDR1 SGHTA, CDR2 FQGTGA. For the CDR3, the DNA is TGTGCCAGCAGCTTAACTCGTACTAGCGGGAGAAATGAGCAGTTCTTC. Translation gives CASSLTRTSGRNEQFF.

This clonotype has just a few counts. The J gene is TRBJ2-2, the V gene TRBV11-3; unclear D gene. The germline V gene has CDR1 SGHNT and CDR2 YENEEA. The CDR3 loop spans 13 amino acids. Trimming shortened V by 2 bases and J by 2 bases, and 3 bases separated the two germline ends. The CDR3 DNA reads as TGTGCCAGCAGCTTATACAACACCGGGGAGCTGTTTTTT. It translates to CASSLYNTGELFF.

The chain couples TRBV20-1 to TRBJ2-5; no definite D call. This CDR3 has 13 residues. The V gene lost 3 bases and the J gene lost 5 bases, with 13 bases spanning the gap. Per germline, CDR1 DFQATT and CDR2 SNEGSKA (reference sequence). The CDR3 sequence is CSASFAVSETQYF. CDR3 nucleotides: TGCAGTGCTAGCTTCGCAGTCAGCGAGACCCAGTACTTC.

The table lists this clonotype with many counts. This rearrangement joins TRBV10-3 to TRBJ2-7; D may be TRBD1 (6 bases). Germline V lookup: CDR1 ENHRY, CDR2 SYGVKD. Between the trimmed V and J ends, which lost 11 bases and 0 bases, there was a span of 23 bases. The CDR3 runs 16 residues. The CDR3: CAPPATGLESSYEQYF. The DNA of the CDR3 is TGTGCCCCCCCCGCTACAGGGCTAGAAAGCTCCTACGAGCAGTACTTC.